One sample yielded the 22 T cell receptor beta chains listed below, sequenced in a study of beta chain features in type 1 diabetes. General study results and limits: Type 1 diabetes patients had TCRB CDR3s that were shorter (moderately but significantly so) in all four CD4+ subsets.

cDNA synthesis used the whole RNA isolate, giving expressed TCRB sequences. Libraries were prepared by immunoSEQ multiplex PCR; TCRdb keeps only in-frame clonotypes and omits some of them. Of roughly 700,000 clones listed, around an eighth were seen once; the top ten hold less than 0.025%. Their recognized antigens are unknown. Source material: naive CD4+ T cells from blood. Receptors originate from a man between 18 and 35 years old with type 1 diabetes.

The CDR3 region has the DNA TGTGCCAGCTCACCACCGTCGGGGTTCCACGAGCAGTACTTC. As protein: CASSPPSGFHEQYF. The gene calls are TRBV18 and TRBJ2-7; maybe TRBD2 (5 bases). Per germline, CDR1 KGHSH and CDR2 LQKENI. The V gene lost 0 bases and the J gene lost 5 bases, with 11 bases spanning the gap. The CDR3 runs to 14 residues.

The gene calls are TRBV7-9 and TRBJ1-5; 8 bases are a match to TRBD1. J lost 9 bases, V lost 1 base, and 5 bases had no gene match. This CDR3 comprises 14 residues. CDR1 SEHNR and CDR2 FQNEAQ come from the germline V gene (reference sequence). The CDR3 DNA reads TGTGCCAGCAGCTTAGGTCCAGGGGGCGGGCCCCAGCATTTT. Residues: CASSLGPGGGPQHF.

The chain is built from TRBV11-2 and TRBJ2-3, with a tentative D call TRBD2 (5 bases). The V end lost 4 bases, the J end lost 5 bases, and 22 bases lay between the germline ends. The CDR3 is 17 residues long. Looked up from germline, CDR1 is SGHAT and CDR2 is FQNNGV. In nucleotides, the CDR3 is TGTGCCAGCAGCTCGCACGCCCCGGGGTTGGTTGGAGATACGCAGTATTTT. Protein product: CASSSHAPGLVGDTQYF.

CDR3 sequence (DNA): TGCGCCAGCAGCTTAAACGTGTGGCAGGGACAGACCGGGGAGCTGTTTTTT. It translates to CASSLNVWQGQTGELFF. This chain uses TRBV5-1 with TRBJ2-2; 7 nucleotides match TRBD1. Germline V gene sequence: CDR1 SGHRS, CDR2 YFSETQ. The ends lost 2 bases at V and 5 bases at J; junction bases unmatched: 12. CDR3 length: 17 amino acids. Filled out from reference TRBV5-1 and TRBJ2-2, the complete variable domain reads KAGVTQTPRYLIKTRGQQVTLSCSPISGHRSVSWYQQTPGQGLQFLFEYFSETQRNKGNFPGRFSGRQFSNSRSEMNVSTLELGDSALYLCASSLNVWQGQTGELFFGEGSRLTVL.

The chain combines TRBV28 with TRBJ2-5, with TRBD1 matching over 7 bases. CDR3 length: 14 residues. The germline V gene has CDR1 MDHEN and CDR2 SYDVKM. V was clipped by 10 bases and J by 1 base; unmatched bases: 9. The DNA of the CDR3 is TGTGCCACTTCACTGGGACAGCTCCAAGAGACCCAGTACTTC. It is translated as CATSLGQLQETQYF.

This chain connects TRBV30 to TRBJ1-3, with D hard to call. The V and J ends lost 3 bases and 0 bases respectively, with 6 bases between them. The CDR3 has 13 residues. Germline CDR1 reads GTSNPN; CDR2 reads SVGIG (reference sequence). This CDR3 reads CAWSQTSGNTIYF. The CDR3 DNA reads TGTGCCTGGAGCCAGACCTCTGGAAACACCATATATTTT.

This clone was detected a few times. The chain links TRBV21-1 to TRBJ2-1; TRBD2 is taken as the D call from the table, unchecked against the DNA. TRBV21-1 has pseudogene status. CDR3 length: 15 amino acids. The CDR3 bases are TGTGCCAGCAGCAAAAGACGGAGCTCCTACAATGAGCAGTTCTTC. Translation gives CASSKRRSSYNEQFF.

This clone has only a few counts. This chain joins TRBV4-2 and TRBJ1-4; D is undetermined. V lost 5 bases and J lost 8, with 9 bases in between. The germline V gene has CDR1 LGHNA and CDR2 YNFKEQ. The CDR3 is 12 amino acids. The DNA for the CDR3 is TGTGCCAGCAGCAGGGAGGGAGAAAAACTGTTTTTT. This gives the protein CASSREGEKLFF.

This clone was seen more than once but under ten times. The chain recombines TRBV27 with TRBJ2-5; the D gene is possibly TRBD1 (6 bases). Looked up from germline, CDR1 is MNHEY and CDR2 is SMNVEV (reference sequence). The V gene lost 8 bases and the J gene lost 0 bases, with 7 bases spanning the gap. CDR3 length equals 12 residues. The CDR3 nucleotides are TGTGCCAGCGGGGGCGACCAAGAGACCCAGTACTTC. It yields the protein CASGGDQETQYF.

The chain links TRBV7-9 to TRBJ1-6, with D tentatively TRBD1 (6 bases). Germline values: CDR1 SEHNR, CDR2 FQNEAQ (reference sequence). Trimming removed 5 bases at V and 11 bases at J, with 16 bases between. The CDR3 spans 14 residues. CDR3 nucleotide sequence: TGTGCCAGCAGCGTAGGCCAGGGGATCCCACCCCTCCACTTT. Translated, it gives CASSVGQGIPPLHF.

This clone was seen a handful of times. This chain uses TRBV5-1 with TRBJ2-6; D is uncertain. Germline assignment: CDR1 SGHRS and CDR2 YFSETQ. This CDR3 is 16 amino acids long. V was clipped by 2 bases and J by 0 bases, with 9 bases between them. CDR3 in DNA: TGCGCCAGCAGCTTTGCAGGTCCCTCTGGGGCCAACGTCCTGACTTTC. This codes for CASSFAGPSGANVLTF.

This clone has a handful of counts. V is TRBV9 and J is TRBJ2-7; D call uncertain. Deletions cut 3 bases from V and 4 bases from J, with 8 bases between. Germline V lookup: CDR1 SGDLS, CDR2 YYNGEE. The CDR3 length is 12 residues. The CDR3 region has the DNA TGTGCCAGCAGCGCCGGACCGTACGAGCAGTACTTC. This codes for CASSAGPYEQYF.

This clone was counted only a few times. V and J are TRBV30 and TRBJ1-2; the D gene is possibly TRBD1 (6 bases). CDR1 GTSNPN and CDR2 SVGIG come from the germline V gene (reference sequence). CDR3 length: 13 residues. Deletions cut 2 bases from V and 6 bases from J, with 13 bases between. The CDR3 region is CAWSQQGADGYTF. CDR3 coding DNA: TGTGCCTGGAGTCAACAGGGTGCCGATGGCTACACCTTC. Supplemented by reference TRBV30 and TRBJ1-2, the full variable domain reads SQTIHQWPATLVQPVGSPLSLECTVEGTSNPNLYWYRQAAGRGLQLLFYSVGIGQISSEVPQNLSASRPQDRQFILSSKKLLLSDSGFYLCAWSQQGADGYTFGSGTRLTVV.

A few counts support this clone. This sequence joins TRBV9 and TRBJ2-6; D not resolved. The germline CDR1 and CDR2 sequences are SGDLS and YYNGEE. The ends were cut back, 4 bases at V and 0 bases at J, with 11 bases in the middle. The CDR3 length is 16 residues. In nucleotides, the CDR3 is TGTGCCAGCAGCCTTAGGGCCGGCTCTGGGGCCAACGTCCTGACTTTC. Amino acids: CASSLRAGSGANVLTF.

This clone was picked up a small number of times. J is TRBJ1-2 and V is TRBV6-1; D is unclear. This CDR3 spans 13 amino acids. The germline V and J ends were trimmed by 3 bases and 4 bases, with 9 bases remaining between them. CDR1 MNHNS and CDR2 SASEGT come from the germline V gene. The CDR3 region has the DNA TGTGCCAGCAGTGAGGGTCCCTTCTATGGCTACACCTTC. Amino acids: CASSEGPFYGYTF.

The chain employs TRBV7-9 and TRBJ1-5; 7 bases map to TRBD1. The length of the CDR3 is 15 residues. The J segment lost 6 bases and the V segment lost 5 bases, leaving 10 bases of the junction unmatched. The germline V gene has CDR1 SEHNR and CDR2 FQNEAQ (reference sequence). CDR3 residues: CASSEGGGVGQPQHF. For the CDR3, the DNA is TGTGCCAGCAGCGAGGGAGGGGGCGTGGGTCAGCCCCAGCATTTT.

The rearrangement links TRBV5-6 to TRBJ2-5, with D hard to call. This CDR3 spans 14 amino acids. Per the germline V gene, CDR1 is SGHDT and CDR2 is YYEEEE. V lost 0 bases and J 4 bases, leaving 10 bases between the germline ends. CDR3 nucleotides: TGTGCCAGCAGCTTGGGGCTGGGCGCAGAGACCCAGTACTTC. Translation: CASSLGLGAETQYF.

CDR3 coding DNA: TGTGCCTGGAGTGGAGGTAGCATGGAGACCCAGTACTTC. It translates to CAWSGGSMETQYF. The chain has TRBV30 and TRBJ2-5; no clear D gene. Germline lookup yields CDR1 GTSNPN and CDR2 SVGIG (reference sequence). V shed 1 base and J shed 5 bases, with 11 bases lying between them. CDR3 length: 13 amino acids.

This clone was observed a few times. The chain employs TRBV2 and TRBJ1-2; D uncertain. The germline V gene has CDR1 SNHLY and CDR2 FYNNEI. Trimming shortened V by 11 bases and J by 0 bases, and 16 bases separated the two germline ends. The CDR3 spans 14 residues. The CDR3 here is CAEGSGSTNYGYTF. CDR3 DNA sequence: TGTGCCGAAGGTTCGGGTAGTACTAACTATGGCTACACCTTC.

Details on this clone: This specimen includes other DNA sequences encoding the same CDR3. This chain joins TRBV5-1 and TRBJ2-5; TRBD1 aligns across 7 bases. Germline-derived CDR1 and CDR2 are SGHRS and YFSETQ. This CDR3 has 14 residues. V was clipped by 0 bases and J by 5 bases; unmatched bases: 4. The CDR3 protein is CASSLGQGGETQYF. In DNA, the CDR3 is TGCGCCAGCAGCTTGGGACAGGGCGGGGAGACCCAGTACTTC.

The chain is built from TRBV6-5 and TRBJ1-1, with a weak D call TRBD1 (5 bases). Trimming took off 4 bases at V and 0 bases at J, with 6 bases between the two ends. Germline CDR1 is MNHEY and CDR2 is SVGAGI. The CDR3 is made up of 13 amino acids. The CDR3 DNA is TGTGCCAGCAGTTCGACAGTGAACACTGAAGCTTTCTTT. Translating it yields CASSSTVNTEAFF.

This chain joins TRBV7-9 and TRBJ2-3, with TRBD2 matching 12 bases. The trim removed 5 bases at V and 2 bases at J, leaving 8 bases unmatched. The germline V gene encodes CDR1 SEHNR and CDR2 FQNEAQ (reference sequence). The CDR3 sequence is 17 residues long. CDR3: CASSPRTSGANTDTQYF. The CDR3 DNA follows: TGTGCCAGCAGCCCCCGGACTAGCGGGGCGAACACAGATACGCAGTATTTT.